This T cell receptor (beta chain) was captured in a study of T cell responses to AZD1222 COVID-19 vaccine (dated by TCRdb to the early 2020s). In the study overall: TCR sequencing covered over 230 trial participants: about 210 given two doses of AZD1222 and approximately 26 given two doses of MenACWY control vaccine. Enrollment into the trials was organized by age into subgroups of 18-55, 56-69 and 70-plus years, and those subgroups contained roughly 140, 27 and 60 TCR-sequenced participants, respectively. The paper as a whole reports these results and caveats: Most participants were white British and females outnumbered males, and the authors suggested that clonal diversity may have been underestimated. Only 5 to 7 AZD1222 recipients were SARS-CoV-2 seropositive at baseline, limiting conclusions about previously exposed vaccinees. In the small 56-69-year group, the increase in depth fell short of significance, most likely because of low power. Because no samples from the day 14 peak response were available, repertoires could be characterized only after the peak T cell response. Vaccine-associated CD4 TCRs spanned the whole spike protein, with dominant responses in regions 160-218 and 743-854. Spike-specific TCR breadth and depth rose significantly after two AZD1222 doses compared with day 0 and with MenACWY recipients. Nearly half of unique spike-specific TCRs reportedly recognized epitopes outside regions mutated in the B.1.351 and B.1.1.7 variants.

The CDR3 regions of human TCRbeta chains were analyzed by immunosequencing. In the source study's methods: TCRs in the repertoires were compared against a reference library of SARS-CoV-2-specific TCRs that had been generated with the MIRA antigen-specificity platform. Breadth was defined as the fraction of unique TCRs that were SARS-CoV-2-associated. Depth was defined as the fraction of total T cells that were SARS-CoV-2-associated. Each spike-specific TCR was assigned to its reactive spike region and to a CD4 or CD8 class using the MIRA data. Log10-transformed breadth and depth values were compared by one-way ANOVA with Sidak's multiple comparisons tests. Imported from immuneACCESS, the table was reduced by TCRdb to in-frame sequences with V and J called. These copies leave out some clones; in studies compared against another copy, an unresolved V gene accounts for under half, and the cause of the remainder is not known. Clone size and the V and J calls come from that table; the DNA yielded D and trimming. The sample table contains approximately 150,000 clones; only one count was recorded for 80% to 95% of them. The top ten clones comprise less than 1% of the sample.

In the case of this clone: Its antigen has not been determined. Per-base quality was not reported, and no clone a single base away is much larger than it.

The meaning of the sample's time point label: baseline before first vaccination. The treatment or condition label here, explained by the study, means: meningococcal conjugate vaccine given as trial control. Samples from vaccinated people were obtained from the UK trials COV001 and COV002, which included a single-blind randomized controlled phase 2/3 trial of AZD1222 (ChAdOx1 nCoV-19) in healthy adults. For TCRbeta chain sequencing, PBMC samples were collected from trial participants at day 0 and at day 28 after the second dose. In the germline V gene, CDR1 corresponds to SGHTA and CDR2 to FQGNSA. The CDR3, cysteine through phenylalanine, is 14 amino acids long. Only the CDR3 region is kept as DNA, spanning 42 bases read in frame from base 1. V loses 1 base of germline sequence and J loses 6 bases, and the interval between the two ends is 12 bases.

The clonotype was recovered from an adult in good health. The sample in question was peripheral blood, obtained on day 0 of MenACWY control vaccination. This chain is built from TRBV7-2 and TRBJ1-1; TRBD1 is a weak D gene call, 5 bases matching. The DNA sequence is as follows: TGTGCCAGCAGCTTAGATCGGGGCACCGCTGAAGCTTTCTTT. Its translation reads: CASSLDRGTAEAFF.